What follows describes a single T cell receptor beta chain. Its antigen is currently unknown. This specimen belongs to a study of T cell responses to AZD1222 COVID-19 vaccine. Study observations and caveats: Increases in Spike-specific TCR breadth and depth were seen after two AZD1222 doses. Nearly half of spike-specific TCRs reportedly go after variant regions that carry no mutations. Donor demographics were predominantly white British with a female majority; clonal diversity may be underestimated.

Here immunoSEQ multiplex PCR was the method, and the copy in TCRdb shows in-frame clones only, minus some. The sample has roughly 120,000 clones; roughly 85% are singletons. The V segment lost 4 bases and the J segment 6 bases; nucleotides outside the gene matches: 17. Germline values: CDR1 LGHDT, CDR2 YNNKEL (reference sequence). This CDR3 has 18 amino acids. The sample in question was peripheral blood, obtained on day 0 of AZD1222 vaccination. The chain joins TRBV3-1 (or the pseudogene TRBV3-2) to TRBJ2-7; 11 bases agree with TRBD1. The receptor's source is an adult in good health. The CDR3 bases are TGTGCCAGCAGCCGGGACAGGGGGACTCCAACCTATCCCCCCGAGCAGTACTTC. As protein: CASSRDRGTPTYPPEQYF.